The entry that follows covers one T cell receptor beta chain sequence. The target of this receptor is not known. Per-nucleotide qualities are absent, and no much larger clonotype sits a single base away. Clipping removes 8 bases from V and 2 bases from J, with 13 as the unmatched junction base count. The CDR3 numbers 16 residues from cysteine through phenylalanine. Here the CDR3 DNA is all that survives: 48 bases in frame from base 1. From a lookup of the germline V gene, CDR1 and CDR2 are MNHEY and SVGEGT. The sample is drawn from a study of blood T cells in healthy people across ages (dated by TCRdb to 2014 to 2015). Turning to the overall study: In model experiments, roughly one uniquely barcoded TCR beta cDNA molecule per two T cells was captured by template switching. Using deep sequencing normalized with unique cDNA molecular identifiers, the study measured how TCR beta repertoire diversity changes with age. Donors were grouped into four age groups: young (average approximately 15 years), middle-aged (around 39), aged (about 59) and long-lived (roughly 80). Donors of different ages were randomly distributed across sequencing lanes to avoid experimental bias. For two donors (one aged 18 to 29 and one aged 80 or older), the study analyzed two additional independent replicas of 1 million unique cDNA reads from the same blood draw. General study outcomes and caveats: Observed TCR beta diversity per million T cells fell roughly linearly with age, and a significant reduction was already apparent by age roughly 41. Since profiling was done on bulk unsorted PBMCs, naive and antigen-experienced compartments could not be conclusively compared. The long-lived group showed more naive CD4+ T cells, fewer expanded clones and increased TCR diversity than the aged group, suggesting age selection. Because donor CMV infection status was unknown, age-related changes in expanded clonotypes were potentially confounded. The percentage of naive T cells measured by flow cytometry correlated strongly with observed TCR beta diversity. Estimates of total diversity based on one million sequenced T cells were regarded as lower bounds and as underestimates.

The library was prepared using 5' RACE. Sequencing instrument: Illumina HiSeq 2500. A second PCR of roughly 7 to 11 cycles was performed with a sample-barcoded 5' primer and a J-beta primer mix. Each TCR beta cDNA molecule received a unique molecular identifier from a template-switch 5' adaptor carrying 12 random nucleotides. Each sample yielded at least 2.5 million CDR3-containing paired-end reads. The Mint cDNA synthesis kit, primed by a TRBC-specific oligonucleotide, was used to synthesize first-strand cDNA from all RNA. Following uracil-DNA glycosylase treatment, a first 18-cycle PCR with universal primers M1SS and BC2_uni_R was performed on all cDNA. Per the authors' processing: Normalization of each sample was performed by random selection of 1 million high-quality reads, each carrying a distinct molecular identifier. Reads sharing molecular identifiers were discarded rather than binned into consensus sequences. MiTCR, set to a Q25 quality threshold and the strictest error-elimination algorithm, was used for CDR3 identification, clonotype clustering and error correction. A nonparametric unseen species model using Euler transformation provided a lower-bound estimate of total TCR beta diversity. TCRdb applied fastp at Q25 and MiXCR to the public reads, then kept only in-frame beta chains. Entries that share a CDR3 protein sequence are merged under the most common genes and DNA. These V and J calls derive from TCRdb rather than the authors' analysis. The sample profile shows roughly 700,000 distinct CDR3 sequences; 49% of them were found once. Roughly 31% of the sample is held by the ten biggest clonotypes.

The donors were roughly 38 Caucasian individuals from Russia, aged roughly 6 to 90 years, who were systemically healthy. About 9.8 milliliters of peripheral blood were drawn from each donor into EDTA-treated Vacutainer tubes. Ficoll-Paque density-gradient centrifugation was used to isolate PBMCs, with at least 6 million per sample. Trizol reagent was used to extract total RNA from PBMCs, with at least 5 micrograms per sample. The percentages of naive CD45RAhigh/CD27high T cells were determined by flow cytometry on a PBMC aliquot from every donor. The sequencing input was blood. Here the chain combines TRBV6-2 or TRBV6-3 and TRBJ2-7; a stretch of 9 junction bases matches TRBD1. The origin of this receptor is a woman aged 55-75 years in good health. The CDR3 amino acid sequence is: CASGPGTGLLTYEQYF. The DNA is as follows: TGTGCCAGCGGCCCCGGGACAGGGTTGCTAACCTACGAGCAGTACTTC.